The clone carrying this T cell receptor (beta chain) was seen more than once but under ten times. Trimming cost V 6 bases and J 7 bases; bases outside gene matches: 9. The CDR3 consists of 15 residues. This record belongs to a study of blood T cells in healthy people across ages. Then a second PCR, running about 7 to 11 cycles, was carried out with a sample-barcoded 5' primer and a J-beta primer mix. One entry per CDR3 protein results from TCRdb running MiXCR on the 5' RACE reads. The sample lists fewer than 2,000,000 distinct CDR3 sequences, approximately 40% occurring once. Material: blood. This clonotype was obtained from a human donor in good health. The J gene is TRBJ1-6, the V gene TRBV12-3 or TRBV12-4; 7 bases line up with TRBD1. The CDR3 here is CASSLRDSHNSPLHF. Here the CDR3 DNA reads TGTGCCAGCAGCCTAAGGGACAGTCACAATTCACCCCTCCACTTT.